The source of this T cell receptor beta chain is a study of technical replicates of blood from a handful of donors. Measured with immunoSEQ multiplex PCR; TCRdb has only the in-frame clones, and not every one. The sample consists of just over 15,000 clones, approximately 80% of them appearing once. The CDR3 totals 13 residues. The V end was cut by 2 bases, the J end by 2 bases, with 6 bases between. Germline lookup yields CDR1 MNHEY and CDR2 SMNVEV (reference sequence). The chain employs TRBV27 and TRBJ1-2, with D tentatively TRBD1 (5 bases). This receptor was obtained from a human donor in good health. The sequencing sample was made of PBMCs. CDR3: CASSLKGNYGYTF. CDR3 nucleotides: TGTGCCAGCAGTTTAAAGGGGAACTATGGCTACACCTTC.